The 27 T cell receptor beta chains reported below all come from one sample, sequenced in a study of cytomegalovirus exposure and HLA in healthy donors. Use of 60 Vbeta and 13 Jbeta primers characterized the PCR. TCRdb's table, derived via immunoSEQ multiplex PCR, lists solely in-frame clones and lacks some. This sample has approximately 98,000 clones; about 74% occur once, and the top ten carry under 2%. Sequenced material: PBMCs. Receptors were obtained from a male donor in good health and CMV-seronegative.

This chain joins TRBV4-2 and TRBJ2-1; 10 bases map to TRBD2. Per the germline V gene, CDR1 is LGHNA and CDR2 is YNFKEQ. The CDR3 contains 16 residues. V dropped 0 bases and J dropped 6; count of bases not matched to a gene: 5. CDR3: CASSQDPSGSRNEQFF. DNA for the CDR3: TGTGCCAGCAGCCAAGATCCTAGCGGGAGTCGCAATGAGCAGTTCTTC.

V usage is TRBV19 and J usage is TRBJ1-1; 9 nucleotides line up with TRBD1. Germline V gene lookup returns CDR1 LNHDA and CDR2 SQIVND (reference sequence). The V gene end was trimmed by 3 bases and the J gene end by 1 base; junction bases not matched to a gene: 6. The CDR3 has 16 residues. The DNA for the CDR3 is TGTGCCAGTAGTATTTTAGGGGGACAGGGGAACACTGAAGCTTTCTTT. It encodes CASSILGGQGNTEAFF.

J is TRBJ2-5 and V is TRBV6-1; the D is unclear. This CDR3 contains 14 residues. The germline CDR1 and CDR2 sequences are MNHNS and SASEGT. V was trimmed by 3 bases and J by 7 bases, leaving 15 bases between them. CDR3 coding DNA: TGTGCCAGCAGTGAGGGTACAATGAGGAGGACCCAGTACTTC. This sequence encodes CASSEGTMRRTQYF.

V usage is TRBV14 and J usage is TRBJ1-1, with 7 bases lining up with TRBD1. Losses at the gene ends were 1 base for V and 5 bases for J; bases not matched to a gene: 4. Germline CDR1 is SGHDN and CDR2 is FVKESK. This CDR3 spans 14 amino acids. CDR3 DNA: TGTGCCAGCAGCCAAGTTTCAGGGGGAACTGAAGCTTTCTTT. It specifies CASSQVSGGTEAFF.

The J gene is TRBJ1-2, the V gene TRBV27; 8 bases align to TRBD1. The CDR3 is 13 residues long. The J segment lost 8 bases and the V segment lost 6 bases, leaving 8 bases of the junction unmatched. Germline V gene data show CDR1 as MNHEY and CDR2 as SMNVEV (reference sequence). The CDR3 here is CASSLKRQGGYTF. In DNA form, the CDR3 reads TGTGCCAGCAGCCTAAAGAGACAGGGGGGCTACACCTTC.

This clone was recorded a few times. This sequence joins TRBV9 and TRBJ1-2; D not resolved. CDR3 size: 15 residues. Between the trimmed V and J ends, which lost 6 bases and 8 bases, there was a span of 23 bases. CDR1 is SGDLS, CDR2 YYNGEE, per germline. As DNA, the CDR3 is TGTGCCAGCAAATCTGGCCGAGACCCACTGGAGGGCTACACCTTC. It translates to CASKSGRDPLEGYTF.

The chain uses TRBV27 and TRBJ1-1; 10 nucleotides match TRBD1. CDR1 is MNHEY and CDR2 is SMNVEV in the germline V gene (reference sequence). This CDR3 has 13 amino acids. The V gene end was trimmed by 8 bases and the J gene end by 4 bases; junction bases not matched to a gene: 4. The CDR3 region has the DNA TGTGCCAGCCAAAGGACAGGGGGCACTGAAGCTTTCTTT. This gives the protein CASQRTGGTEAFF.

The rearrangement links TRBV29-1 to TRBJ1-2, with D maybe TRBD1 (5 bases). Trimming took 3 bases from V and 5 from J, leaving 16 bases between them. CDR3 size: 14 residues. Per the germline V gene, CDR1 is SQVTM and CDR2 is ANQGSEA. CDR3 region: CSVESTEDGYGYTF. CDR3 nucleotides: TGCAGCGTTGAGTCGACAGAGGACGGGTATGGCTACACCTTC.

J is TRBJ2-1 and V is TRBV5-1, with D tentatively TRBD1 (6 bases). The V end was cut by 6 bases, the J end by 8 bases, with 21 bases between. The CDR3 totals 15 residues. Germline loops: CDR1 SGHRS, CDR2 YFSETQ. The CDR3 spells CASTSRGSAGHEQFF. The CDR3 DNA reads TGCGCCAGCACCTCAAGGGGGTCCGCCGGGCATGAGCAGTTCTTC.

J is TRBJ2-1 and V is TRBV13; 15 bases are shared with TRBD2. This CDR3 comprises 16 residues. The germline V gene has CDR1 PRHDT and CDR2 FYEKMQ (reference sequence). The V gene end was trimmed by 3 bases and the J gene end by 7 bases; junction bases not matched to a gene: 4. The DNA for the CDR3 is TGTGCCAGCAGCTTCAGGACTAGCGGGAGGGGGAATGAGCAGTTCTTC. Its protein product is CASSFRTSGRGNEQFF.

The chain combines TRBV19 with TRBJ2-7, with 8 bases fitting TRBD1. The CDR3 covers 15 residues. Germline V lookup: CDR1 LNHDA, CDR2 SQIVND (reference sequence). J lost 0 bases, V lost 5 bases, and 6 bases had no gene match. The CDR3: CASSSPGGVSYEQYF. DNA of the CDR3: TGTGCCAGTAGTTCTCCAGGGGGCGTCTCCTACGAGCAGTACTTC.

The J gene is TRBJ1-2, the V gene TRBV5-4; D not resolved. Trimming left V 0 bases short and J 3 bases short, with 12 bases between. Germline CDR1 and CDR2: SGHNT and YYREEE (reference sequence). CDR3 length: 15 residues. The CDR3 reads CASSLVDGGHYGYTF. CDR3 sequence (DNA): TGTGCCAGCAGCTTGGTAGACGGTGGGCACTATGGCTACACCTTC.

The chain carries TRBV5-8 and TRBJ1-1, with 9 positions matching TRBD1. CDR1 and CDR2 (germline): SGHTS, YDEGEE. The junction had 10 bases not matched to a gene; V was cut back by 4 bases and J by 6 bases. The CDR3 consists of 15 residues. The CDR3 is CASSVRDRVSSEAFF. The CDR3 region has the DNA TGTGCCAGCAGCGTCCGGGACAGGGTAAGCTCTGAAGCTTTCTTT.

V is TRBV7-9 and J is TRBJ1-5; 8 bases are shared with TRBD1. Germline V gene data show CDR1 as SEHNR and CDR2 as FQNEAQ (reference sequence). The V gene end was trimmed by 1 base and the J gene end by 4 bases; junction bases not matched to a gene: 0. This CDR3 comprises 14 residues. The DNA of the CDR3 is TGTGCCAGCAGCTTAGACAGGGGGAATCAGCCCCAGCATTTT. Protein product: CASSLDRGNQPQHF. The full variable domain, completed using reference TRBV7-9 and TRBJ1-5, is DTGVSQNPRHKITKRGQNVTFRCDPISEHNRLYWYRQTLGQGPEFLTYFQNEAQLEKSRLLSDRFSAERPKGSFSTLEIQRTEQGDSAMYLCASSLDRGNQPQHFGDGTRLSIL.

This clone has just a few counts. The rearrangement uses TRBV9 and TRBJ1-1; a possible D gene is TRBD1 (6 bases). The CDR3 extends over 17 amino acids. CDR1 is SGDLS, CDR2 YYNGEE, per germline. The V and J ends lost 1 base and 3 bases respectively, with 19 bases between them. This CDR3 reads CASSVSHQGIGDTEAFF. CDR3 coding DNA: TGTGCCAGCAGCGTATCCCACCAGGGGATCGGGGACACTGAAGCTTTCTTT.

V usage is TRBV9 and J usage is TRBJ2-2, with 9 bases matching TRBD2. The CDR3 is 17 amino acids. CDR1 and CDR2 from the germline V gene are SGDLS and YYNGEE. The J segment lost 2 bases and the V segment lost 4 bases, leaving 9 bases of the junction unmatched. Here the CDR3 reads CASSYKTSGENTGELFF. For the CDR3, the DNA is TGTGCCAGCAGCTATAAGACTAGCGGAGAAAACACCGGGGAGCTGTTTTTT.

The rearrangement uses TRBV2 and TRBJ2-3; 13 bases are shared with TRBD2. The CDR3 sequence is 15 residues long. CDR1 SNHLY and CDR2 FYNNEI come from the germline V gene. Losses at the gene ends were 8 bases for V and 4 bases for J; bases not matched to a gene: 6. The CDR3 sequence is CASRGLAGQADTQYF. CDR3 DNA: TGTGCCAGCCGGGGACTAGCGGGGCAGGCAGATACGCAGTATTTT.

The chain combines TRBV6-1 with TRBJ1-5; 10 bases are a match to TRBD1. Per germline, CDR1 MNHNS and CDR2 SASEGT. Losses at the gene ends were 8 bases for V and 6 bases for J; bases not matched to a gene: 10. This CDR3 contains 15 residues. The CDR3 loop is CASGLGTGVGQPQHF. The CDR3 nucleotides read TGTGCCAGCGGCCTTGGGACAGGGGTTGGTCAGCCCCAGCATTTT.

The V and J genes are TRBV5-1 and TRBJ2-7, with D tentatively TRBD2 (6 bases). The CDR3 length is 14 residues. V was cut by 2 bases and J by 5 bases, with 14 bases left in between. Germline assignment: CDR1 SGHRS and CDR2 YFSETQ. The CDR3 DNA reads TGCGCCAGCAGCTTCGGCGGGAAAATCGACGAGCAGTACTTC. Encoded protein: CASSFGGKIDEQYF. The full variable domain, with the rest looked up from reference TRBV5-1 and TRBJ2-7, is KAGVTQTPRYLIKTRGQQVTLSCSPISGHRSVSWYQQTPGQGLQFLFEYFSETQRNKGNFPGRFSGRQFSNSRSEMNVSTLELGDSALYLCASSFGGKIDEQYFGPGTRLTVT.

In its sample, this clone was seen a few times. V usage is TRBV5-1 and J usage is TRBJ1-1; TRBD1 matches 7 bases. This CDR3 is built from 14 residues. In germline, CDR1 is SGHRS, CDR2 YFSETQ. The V gene end was trimmed by 3 bases and the J gene end by 5 bases; junction bases not matched to a gene: 7. The CDR3 reads CASSSGQEGTEAFF. The DNA for the CDR3 is TGCGCCAGCAGCTCCGGACAGGAGGGGACTGAAGCTTTCTTT.

This rearrangement joins TRBV5-1 to TRBJ2-4, with D possibly TRBD2 on 6 matching bases. Germline V gene data show CDR1 as SGHRS and CDR2 as YFSETQ. This CDR3 has 16 residues. V lost 3 bases and J lost 3, with 16 bases in between. This CDR3 reads CASSSNQAGLKNIQYF. In nucleotides, the CDR3 is TGCGCCAGCAGCTCCAACCAGGCGGGGCTCAAAAACATTCAGTACTTC.

A note on this clone: At one of its ends the junction is not consistent with the germline gene, which may arise from a read error. The chain is built from TRBV7-9 and TRBJ1-5; 7 nucleotides agree with TRBD1. CDR1 is SEHNR, CDR2 FQNEAQ, per germline (reference sequence). The CDR3 loop spans 12 amino acids. CDR3 DNA sequence: TGTTCCAGCAGCTTGACAGGGCAGCCCCAGCATTTT. Amino acids: CSSSLTGQPQHF.

This chain joins TRBV2 and TRBJ1-1, with D hard to call. The CDR3 runs 15 residues. Germline V gene lookup returns CDR1 SNHLY and CDR2 FYNNEI. Deletions cut 8 bases from V and 6 bases from J, with 22 bases between. The CDR3 is CASSAEGSLHAEAFF. Written as DNA, the CDR3 is TGTGCCAGCTCTGCGGAAGGCAGTCTACACGCTGAAGCTTTCTTT.

This chain uses TRBV28 with TRBJ1-2; tentatively, D is TRBD1 (5 bases). The CDR3 has 12 residues. Germline CDR1 is MDHEN and CDR2 is SYDVKM. Trimming cost V 3 bases and J 8 bases, with 10 bases left between them. The CDR3 sequence: CASSFAGRGYTF. CDR3 DNA sequence: TGTGCCAGCAGTTTTGCAGGGCGCGGCTACACCTTC.

This chain connects TRBV23-1 to TRBJ1-2, with TRBD1 identical over 8 bases. TRBV23-1 qualifies as an ORF whose function is uncertain. The CDR3 runs to 14 residues. The V and J ends lost 5 bases and 8 bases, in that order; junction bases with no gene match: 10. CDR3 DNA sequence: TGCGCCAGCAGTTTACACGACAGGGGAGGGGGCTACACCTTC. Translated, it gives CASSLHDRGGGYTF.

This clone occurred a few times. This chain connects TRBV10-3 to TRBJ2-3, with D possibly matching TRBD1 (6 bases). Germline V lookup: CDR1 ENHRY, CDR2 SYGVKD. This CDR3 spans 16 amino acids. The V end was cut by 0 bases, the J end by 1 base, with 11 bases between. The CDR3 here is CAISESGGLGTDTQYF. The CDR3 DNA follows: TGTGCCATCAGTGAGTCAGGGGGTCTCGGCACAGATACGCAGTATTTT.

This clone occurred many times. The gene calls are TRBV5-6 and TRBJ1-1; D is uncertain. The V end was cut by 4 bases, the J end by 6 bases, with 13 bases between. The germline V gene encodes CDR1 SGHDT and CDR2 YYEEEE. CDR3 size: 13 residues. CDR3 DNA sequence: TGTGCCAGCAGCCCCCGTTACCGGGCTGAAGCTTTCTTT. Protein sequence: CASSPRYRAEAFF.